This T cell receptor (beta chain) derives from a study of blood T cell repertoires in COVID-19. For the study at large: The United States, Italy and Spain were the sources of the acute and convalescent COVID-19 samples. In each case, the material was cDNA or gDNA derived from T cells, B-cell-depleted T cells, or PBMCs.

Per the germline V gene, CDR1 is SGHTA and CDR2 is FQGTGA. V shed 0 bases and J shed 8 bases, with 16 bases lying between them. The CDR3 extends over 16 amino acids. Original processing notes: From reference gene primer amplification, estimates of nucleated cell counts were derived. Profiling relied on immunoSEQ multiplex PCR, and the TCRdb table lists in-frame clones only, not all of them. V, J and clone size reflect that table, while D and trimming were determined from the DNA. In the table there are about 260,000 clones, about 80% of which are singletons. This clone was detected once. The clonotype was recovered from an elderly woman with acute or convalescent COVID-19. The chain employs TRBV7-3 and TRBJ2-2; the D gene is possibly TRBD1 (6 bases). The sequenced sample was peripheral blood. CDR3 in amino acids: CASSLTIGGSSGELFF. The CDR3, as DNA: TGTGCCAGCAGCTTAACTATAGGGGGTTCGAGTGGGGAGCTGTTTTTT.